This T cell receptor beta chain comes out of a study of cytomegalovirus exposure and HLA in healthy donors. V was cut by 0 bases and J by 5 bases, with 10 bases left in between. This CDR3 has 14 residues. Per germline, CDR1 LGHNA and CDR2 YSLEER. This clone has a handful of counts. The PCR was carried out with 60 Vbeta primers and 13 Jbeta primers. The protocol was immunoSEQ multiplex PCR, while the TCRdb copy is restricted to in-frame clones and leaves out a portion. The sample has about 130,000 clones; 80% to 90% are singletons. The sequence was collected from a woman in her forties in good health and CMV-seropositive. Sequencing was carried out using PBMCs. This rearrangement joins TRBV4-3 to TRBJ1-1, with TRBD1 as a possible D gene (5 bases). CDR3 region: CASSQERDLTEAFF. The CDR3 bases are TGCGCCAGCAGCCAAGAGCGGGACCTTACTGAAGCTTTCTTT.